The 5 T cell receptor beta chains given below trace back to one sample, sequenced in a study of blood T cell repertoires in COVID-19. TCRdb's table, derived via immunoSEQ multiplex PCR, lists solely in-frame clones and lacks some. Among some 320,000 clones listed, around 88% were seen once. Sequencing used peripheral blood. Every receptor here comes from a woman in her twenties or thirties who had recovered from COVID-19.

The chain recombines TRBV3-1 (or the pseudogene TRBV3-2) with TRBJ2-3; 9 bases line up with TRBD2. The length of the CDR3 is 16 residues. CDR1 LGHDT and CDR2 YNNKEL come from the germline V gene (reference sequence). The trim removed 1 base at V and 5 bases at J, leaving 7 bases unmatched. The CDR3 bases are TGTGCCAGCAGCCAAGCCGGCGGGGGGGCTGGAGATACGCAGTATTTT. The encoded protein is CASSQAGGGAGDTQYF.

The V gene is TRBV20-1, the J gene TRBJ1-1; no definite D call. Trimming cost V 3 bases and J 4 bases, with 15 bases left between them. Per germline, CDR1 DFQATT and CDR2 SNEGSKA (reference sequence). The CDR3 has 14 amino acids. The chain's CDR3 is CSASRGTLITEAFF. The CDR3 nucleotides read TGCAGTGCTAGTCGCGGAACTCTTATCACTGAAGCTTTCTTT.

The chain is built from TRBV5-1 and TRBJ2-7, with 7 bases fitting TRBD2. The CDR3 is 15 residues long. Germline V CDR1 and CDR2: SGHRS, YFSETQ. J lost 0 bases, V lost 7 bases, and 10 bases had no gene match. Here the CDR3 reads CASRPGTTISYEQYF. DNA of the CDR3: TGCGCCAGCCGACCTGGGACTACCATCTCCTACGAGCAGTACTTC.

This clone was counted once. The chain couples TRBV28 to TRBJ2-3; D is unclear. This CDR3 is built from 15 residues. Germline CDR1 reads MDHEN; CDR2 reads SYDVKM. V lost 5 bases and J 0 bases, leaving 12 bases between the germline ends. Here the CDR3 reads CASSAPSSSTDTQYF. The CDR3 nucleotides read TGTGCCAGCAGTGCCCCGAGCTCCAGCACAGATACGCAGTATTTT. The complete variable domain, with remaining parts taken from reference TRBV28 and TRBJ2-3, reads DVKVTQSSRYLVKRTGEKVFLECVQDMDHENMFWYRQDPGLGLRLIYFSYDVKMKEKGDIPEGYSVSREKKERFSLILESASTNQTSMYLCASSAPSSSTDTQYFGPGTRLTVL.

The table lists this clone with a few counts. The V call is TRBV6-6, the J call TRBJ1-6; 12 nucleotides line up with TRBD1. Germline assignment: CDR1 MNHNY and CDR2 SVGAGI (reference sequence). This CDR3 comprises 16 residues. V dropped 5 bases and J dropped 8; count of bases not matched to a gene: 7. CDR3 region: CASSPGQGAKYSPLHF. CDR3 nucleotide sequence: TGTGCCAGCAGTCCGGGACAGGGGGCGAAGTATTCACCCCTCCACTTT.